Listed below are T cell receptor beta chains from one sample, sequenced in a study of OX40 agonist ivuxolimab in advanced cancers. TCRdb's table, derived via immunoSEQ multiplex PCR, lists solely in-frame clones and lacks some. The sample yields 36,000 or so clones, 88% seen once. The source material was CD4+ or CD8+ T cells sorted from blood, sampled in a trial of the OX40 agonist ivuxolimab. Receptors originate from an adult with an advanced solid tumor such as melanoma, head and neck, liver or kidney cancer. The CDR3 runs from the conserved cysteine through the conserved F or W. Fields, in order: D gene, clone size, J gene, V gene, CDR3 protein, CDR3 DNA. D genes are given only for firm matches. A clone size is listed for some rows: how often the clone was seen (once, few, many), or a class if it is expanded.

d_call: -
clone_size: -
j_call: TRBJ2-2
v_call: TRBV27
cdr3_aa: CASSLLAVANTGELFF
cdr3_nt: TGTGCCAGCAGTTTATTAGCGGTGGCGAACACCGGGGAGCTGTTTTTT

d_call: -
clone_size: once
j_call: TRBJ2-7
v_call: TRBV4-2
cdr3_aa: CASSPILAQRRSYEQYF
cdr3_nt: TGTGCCAGCAGCCCCATTCTAGCGCAAAGGAGGTCCTACGAGCAGTACTTC

d_call: -
clone_size: -
j_call: TRBJ1-5
v_call: TRBV7-6
cdr3_aa: CASSFNSVGQPQHF
cdr3_nt: TGTGCCAGCAGCTTTAACTCCGTCGGACAGCCCCAGCATTTT

d_call: -
clone_size: -
j_call: TRBJ2-7
v_call: TRBV27
cdr3_aa: CASSSTSGEQYF
cdr3_nt: TGTGCCAGCAGTTCCACCTCGGGAGAGCAGTACTTC

d_call: -
clone_size: -
j_call: TRBJ2-3
v_call: TRBV6-5
cdr3_aa: CASKEGPSTDTQYF
cdr3_nt: TGTGCCAGCAAGGAGGGGCCAAGCACAGATACGCAGTATTTT

d_call: TRBD2
clone_size: -
j_call: TRBJ2-5
v_call: TRBV2
cdr3_aa: CASSGMRGAQETQYF
cdr3_nt: TGTGCCAGCAGTGGAATGCGGGGGGCGCAAGAGACCCAGTACTTC

d_call: TRBD1
clone_size: -
j_call: TRBJ2-7
v_call: TRBV18
cdr3_aa: CASSGGQGYEQYF
cdr3_nt: TGTGCCAGCTCGGGAGGACAGGGCTACGAGCAGTACTTC

d_call: -
clone_size: -
j_call: TRBJ2-7
v_call: TRBV4-1
cdr3_aa: CASSQAVLGEGGEQYF
cdr3_nt: TGCGCCAGCAGCCAAGCGGTGCTTGGTGAGGGCGGCGAGCAGTACTTC

d_call: -
clone_size: -
j_call: TRBJ2-1
v_call: TRBV5-4
cdr3_aa: CASSAGSRTGYNEQFF
cdr3_nt: TGTGCCAGCAGCGCGGGAAGTAGGACAGGCTACAATGAGCAGTTCTTC

d_call: -
clone_size: -
j_call: TRBJ1-4
v_call: TRBV4-1
cdr3_aa: CASSQGSSANEKLFF
cdr3_nt: TGCGCCAGCAGCCAAGGATCCAGCGCTAATGAAAAACTGTTTTTT

d_call: -
clone_size: -
j_call: TRBJ2-2
v_call: TRBV2
cdr3_aa: CASSPHLGGNTGELFF
cdr3_nt: TGTGCCAGCAGCCCCCACCTTGGGGGGAACACCGGGGAGCTGTTTTTT

d_call: -
clone_size: -
j_call: TRBJ2-2
v_call: TRBV7-8
cdr3_aa: CASNPQSSGGELFF
cdr3_nt: TGTGCCAGCAACCCCCAGTCCAGCGGCGGGGAGCTGTTTTTT

d_call: -
clone_size: -
j_call: TRBJ1-4
v_call: TRBV9
cdr3_aa: CASSSTTLNEKLFF
cdr3_nt: TGTGCCAGCAGCTCCACCACCCTTAATGAAAAACTGTTTTTT

d_call: -
clone_size: -
j_call: TRBJ2-1
v_call: TRBV5-4
cdr3_aa: CASSSGGSHNEQFF
cdr3_nt: TGTGCCAGCAGCTCTGGTGGGTCCCACAATGAGCAGTTCTTC

d_call: -
clone_size: few
j_call: TRBJ2-3
v_call: TRBV29-1
cdr3_aa: CSVVGGSTDTQYF
cdr3_nt: TGCAGCGTTGTAGGCGGTAGCACAGATACGCAGTATTTT

d_call: -
clone_size: -
j_call: TRBJ1-6
v_call: TRBV2
cdr3_aa: CASEGGAGPYYNSPLHF
cdr3_nt: TGTGCCAGCGAAGGGGGGGCCGGCCCCTACTATAATTCACCCCTCCACTTT

d_call: TRBD1
clone_size: -
j_call: TRBJ1-2
v_call: TRBV11-2
cdr3_aa: CASSPGTGRWGNYGYTF
cdr3_nt: TGTGCCAGCAGCCCCGGGACAGGGCGGTGGGGTAACTATGGCTACACCTTC

d_call: TRBD1
clone_size: -
j_call: TRBJ2-1
v_call: TRBV15
cdr3_aa: CATSREVGTGMYEQFF
cdr3_nt: TGTGCCACCAGCAGAGAAGTTGGGACAGGGATGTATGAGCAGTTCTTC

d_call: TRBD1
clone_size: -
j_call: TRBJ1-1
v_call: TRBV5-1
cdr3_aa: CASSLGQGAKLTEAFF
cdr3_nt: TGCGCCAGCAGCTTAGGACAGGGGGCGAAGTTGACTGAAGCTTTCTTT

d_call: TRBD1
clone_size: -
j_call: TRBJ1-5
v_call: TRBV28
cdr3_aa: CASSFQTGGIGPQHF
cdr3_nt: TGTGCCAGCAGTTTCCAGACAGGGGGGATTGGGCCCCAGCATTTT

d_call: -
clone_size: -
j_call: TRBJ2-2
v_call: TRBV30
cdr3_aa: CAWSVGVLDTGELFF
cdr3_nt: TGTGCCTGGAGTGTAGGCGTGCTAGACACCGGGGAGCTGTTTTTT

d_call: -
clone_size: -
j_call: TRBJ1-3
v_call: TRBV5-5
cdr3_aa: CASSLEPDGNTIYF
cdr3_nt: TGTGCCAGCAGCTTGGAGCCGGACGGAAACACCATATATTTT

d_call: -
clone_size: -
j_call: TRBJ2-2
v_call: TRBV27
cdr3_aa: CASSRGWVEAGELFF
cdr3_nt: TGTGCCAGCAGCCGGGGATGGGTCGAGGCCGGGGAGCTGTTTTTT

d_call: TRBD1
clone_size: -
j_call: TRBJ2-1
v_call: TRBV7-9
cdr3_aa: CASRSTGPGEQFF
cdr3_nt: TGTGCCAGCAGATCGACAGGGCCTGGTGAGCAGTTCTTC

d_call: TRBD1
clone_size: -
j_call: TRBJ1-1
v_call: TRBV18
cdr3_aa: CASSPQGGNTEAFF
cdr3_nt: TGTGCCAGCTCACCTCAGGGGGGGAACACTGAAGCTTTCTTT

d_call: TRBD2
clone_size: -
j_call: TRBJ2-5
v_call: TRBV11-2
cdr3_aa: CASSFAPMGGETQYF
cdr3_nt: TGTGCCAGCAGCTTTGCCCCAATGGGGGGGGAGACCCAGTACTTC

d_call: -
clone_size: once
j_call: TRBJ1-2
v_call: TRBV7-8
cdr3_aa: CASSFTGIGAYGYTF
cdr3_nt: TGTGCCAGCAGCTTTACAGGGATCGGGGCCTATGGCTACACCTTC

d_call: -
clone_size: -
j_call: TRBJ1-1
v_call: TRBV6-6
cdr3_aa: CASSHDINEAFF
cdr3_nt: TGTGCCAGCAGTCACGATATTAATGAAGCTTTCTTT

d_call: TRBD2
clone_size: -
j_call: TRBJ2-3
v_call: TRBV9
cdr3_aa: CASSVGLTSGTDTQYF
cdr3_nt: TGTGCCAGCAGCGTAGGCCTGACTAGCGGCACAGATACGCAGTATTTT

d_call: TRBD2
clone_size: -
j_call: TRBJ2-6
v_call: TRBV9
cdr3_aa: CASSPMGRAHSGANVLTF
cdr3_nt: TGTGCCAGCAGCCCCATGGGGAGGGCCCACTCTGGGGCCAACGTCCTGACTTTC

d_call: TRBD1
clone_size: -
j_call: TRBJ2-2
v_call: TRBV6-1
cdr3_aa: CANGQGNTGELFF
cdr3_nt: TGTGCCAACGGACAGGGGAACACCGGGGAGCTGTTTTTT

d_call: -
clone_size: -
j_call: TRBJ2-1
v_call: TRBV9
cdr3_aa: CASSAQGGSSYNEQFF
cdr3_nt: TGTGCCAGCAGCGCTCAGGGGGGCAGCTCCTACAATGAGCAGTTCTTC

d_call: TRBD1
clone_size: -
j_call: TRBJ2-1
v_call: TRBV6-1
cdr3_aa: CASSSGQGTYNEQFF
cdr3_nt: TGTGCCAGCAGCTCGGGACAGGGAACCTACAATGAGCAGTTCTTC

d_call: -
clone_size: -
j_call: TRBJ1-1
v_call: TRBV5-5
cdr3_aa: CASSSTGTNTEAFF
cdr3_nt: TGTGCCAGCAGCTCGACCGGGACCAACACTGAAGCTTTCTTT

d_call: TRBD2
clone_size: -
j_call: TRBJ2-7
v_call: TRBV29-1
cdr3_aa: CSALYGRGAYEQYF
cdr3_nt: TGCAGCGCCCTCTACGGGCGGGGGGCCTACGAGCAGTACTTC

d_call: TRBD1
clone_size: -
j_call: TRBJ1-1
v_call: TRBV2
cdr3_aa: CASRTGRGHTEAFF
cdr3_nt: TGTGCCAGCAGGACCGGCAGGGGGCACACTGAAGCTTTCTTT

d_call: TRBD1
clone_size: -
j_call: TRBJ2-3
v_call: TRBV18
cdr3_aa: CASSPRVTGAGTDTQYF
cdr3_nt: TGTGCCAGCTCACCTAGAGTGACAGGGGCCGGCACAGATACGCAGTATTTT

d_call: -
clone_size: -
j_call: TRBJ2-1
v_call: TRBV7-7
cdr3_aa: CASSPGYRINEQFF
cdr3_nt: TGTGCCAGCAGCCCAGGGTACAGAATCAATGAGCAGTTCTTC

d_call: TRBD2
clone_size: -
j_call: TRBJ2-2
v_call: TRBV5-1
cdr3_aa: CASSLLAGGNTGELFF
cdr3_nt: TGCGCCAGCAGCTTGCTAGCGGGGGGGAACACCGGGGAGCTGTTTTTT

d_call: -
clone_size: once
j_call: TRBJ2-7
v_call: TRBV7-9
cdr3_aa: CASSLAVKTGPYEQYF
cdr3_nt: TGTGCCAGCAGCTTGGCAGTTAAAACTGGACCCTACGAGCAGTACTTC

d_call: TRBD2
clone_size: few
j_call: TRBJ2-1
v_call: TRBV28
cdr3_aa: CASSLGTTSYNEQFF
cdr3_nt: TGTGCCAGCAGTTTAGGGACTACTTCCTACAATGAGCAGTTCTTC

d_call: TRBD2
clone_size: -
j_call: TRBJ2-3
v_call: TRBV5-1
cdr3_aa: CASSLSPLAGGTDTQYF
cdr3_nt: TGCGCCAGCAGCCTGTCGCCACTAGCGGGGGGCACAGATACGCAGTATTTT

d_call: -
clone_size: -
j_call: TRBJ2-5
v_call: TRBV18
cdr3_aa: CASSPPYAVQETQYF
cdr3_nt: TGTGCCAGCTCACCACCTTATGCCGTTCAAGAGACCCAGTACTTC

d_call: -
clone_size: once
j_call: TRBJ2-2
v_call: TRBV28
cdr3_aa: CASNPRTGELFF
cdr3_nt: TGTGCCAGCAACCCGCGGACCGGGGAGCTGTTTTTT

d_call: -
clone_size: -
j_call: TRBJ2-3
v_call: TRBV18
cdr3_aa: CASSPGGRTDTQYF
cdr3_nt: TGTGCCAGCTCACCGGGGGGGCGGACAGATACGCAGTATTTT

d_call: -
clone_size: -
j_call: TRBJ2-7
v_call: TRBV11-2
cdr3_aa: CASRGPISYEQYF
cdr3_nt: TGTGCCAGCAGGGGACCGATTTCCTACGAGCAGTACTTC

d_call: -
clone_size: -
j_call: TRBJ1-2
v_call: TRBV6-5
cdr3_aa: CASSYVGGYTF
cdr3_nt: TGTGCCAGCAGTTACGTGGGTGGCTACACCTTC

d_call: TRBD2
clone_size: -
j_call: TRBJ2-3
v_call: TRBV4-1
cdr3_aa: CASSREGGLQNTDTQYF
cdr3_nt: TGCGCCAGCAGCCGGGAGGGTGGGCTCCAGAACACAGATACGCAGTATTTT

d_call: -
clone_size: few
j_call: TRBJ2-7
v_call: TRBV11-3
cdr3_aa: CASSARGSSEQYF
cdr3_nt: TGTGCCAGCAGCGCGCGGGGTTCCAGCGAGCAGTACTTC

d_call: -
clone_size: -
j_call: TRBJ1-1
v_call: TRBV28
cdr3_aa: CASCLGWGNTEAFF
cdr3_nt: TGTGCCAGCTGCCTCGGGTGGGGCAACACTGAAGCTTTCTTT

d_call: -
clone_size: -
j_call: TRBJ1-1
v_call: TRBV18
cdr3_aa: CASSWSNTEAFF
cdr3_nt: TGTGCCAGCTCATGGTCGAACACTGAAGCTTTCTTT

d_call: TRBD1
clone_size: -
j_call: TRBJ2-5
v_call: TRBV11-2
cdr3_aa: CASSFITGAGGKETQYF
cdr3_nt: TGTGCCAGCAGCTTCATCACGGGGGCAGGGGGCAAAGAGACCCAGTACTTC

d_call: -
clone_size: -
j_call: TRBJ1-1
v_call: TRBV15
cdr3_aa: CATSRELGYTEAFF
cdr3_nt: TGTGCCACCAGCAGAGAGTTGGGTTACACTGAAGCTTTCTTT

d_call: TRBD2
clone_size: -
j_call: TRBJ2-1
v_call: TRBV9
cdr3_aa: CASPPALAVYNEQFF
cdr3_nt: TGTGCCAGCCCCCCCGCACTAGCGGTTTACAATGAGCAGTTCTTC

d_call: TRBD1
clone_size: -
j_call: TRBJ1-5
v_call: TRBV28
cdr3_aa: CATGDRGVQPQHF
cdr3_nt: TGTGCCACCGGGGACAGGGGGGTTCAGCCCCAGCATTTT

d_call: -
clone_size: once
j_call: TRBJ2-2
v_call: TRBV7-8
cdr3_aa: CASSLTLITGELFF
cdr3_nt: TGTGCCAGCAGCTTAACACTAATCACCGGGGAGCTGTTTTTT

d_call: TRBD2
clone_size: -
j_call: TRBJ2-5
v_call: TRBV7-2
cdr3_aa: CASSLALAGETQYF
cdr3_nt: TGTGCCAGCAGCTTAGCTCTAGCGGGGGAGACCCAGTACTTC